Following are 2 T cell receptor beta chains from one sample sequenced in a study of blood T cell repertoires in COVID-19 (dated by TCRdb to 2018 to 2020). The library was obtained by the immunoSEQ multiplex PCR assay. The clones in this table, taken by TCRdb from immuneACCESS, are in-frame only. Not every clone is retained; where verified, under half of the shortfall comes from an unresolved V gene, and the cause of the rest is unknown. The table for this sample lists about 69,000 clones; 65% to 85% of them were counted only once. Jointly, the top ten make up 16% of the sample. The sequencing input was peripheral blood. The receptors here all came from a man in his sixties with acute or convalescent COVID-19.

The CDR3 sequence is CASSLDRDLNGYTF. The CDR3 DNA reads TGTGCCAGCAGCTTGGACAGGGATCTTAATGGCTACACCTTC. The chain joins TRBV5-6 to TRBJ1-2; perhaps TRBD1 as D (6 bases). V lost 0 bases, J lost 6 bases, and 12 bases lay in between. Germline V gene data show CDR1 as SGHDT and CDR2 as YYEEEE. This CDR3 has 14 amino acids.

This rearrangement joins TRBV5-8 to TRBJ1-5, with a weak D call TRBD1 (6 bases). With 5 bases removed from V and 0 bases from J, the gap between germline ends came to 12 bases. Germline V gives CDR1 SGHTS, CDR2 YDEGEE. CDR3 size: 15 residues. The CDR3 sequence is CASRWTDYSNQPQHF. The DNA of the CDR3 is TGTGCCAGCAGATGGACAGATTATAGCAATCAGCCCCAGCATTTT.